A selection of T cell receptor beta chains follows, all from one sample in a study of T cell responses to AZD1222 COVID-19 vaccine. TCRdb keeps only in-frame clones here, not all; method: immunoSEQ multiplex PCR. Altogether under 110,000 clones are present, about 90% being singletons, with the ten largest covering over 4.5%. Sequenced material: peripheral blood, taken on day 0 of AZD1222 vaccination. Receptors were obtained from an adult in good health. Both conserved end residues are part of each CDR3. A D gene is named only where the DNA matches it firmly. Size tells how often a clone was seen (once, few, many) or the class of an expanded clone, and some rows leave it out.

.	once	TRBV11-1	TRBJ1-5	TGTGCCAGCAACGAACGGCCGGGGGGCGTCCAGCATTTT	CASNERPGGVQHF
.	.	TRBV6-5	TRBJ1-1	TGTGCCAGCAGCCGTGGGGACTCCTCTGAAGCTTTCTTT	CASSRGDSSEAFF
.	.	TRBV9	TRBJ1-2	TGTGCCAGCAGCCCTGCCGGGGACTATGGCTACACCTTC	CASSPAGDYGYTF
.	.	TRBV12-3/TRBV12-4	TRBJ1-2	TGTGCCAGCAGTTTGAACAGGGCCGGTGGCTACACCTTC	CASSLNRAGGYTF
.	.	TRBV3-1/TRBV3-2	TRBJ1-2	TGTGCCAGCAGCCAAGCGGCCTATGGCTACACCTTC	CASSQAAYGYTF
.	.	TRBV19	TRBJ2-3	TGTGCCAGTAGTACGACAGGTCCGTACACAGATACGCAGTATTTT	CASSTTGPYTDTQYF
.	.	TRBV19	TRBJ1-1	TGTGCCAGTAGTAGACAGTCCGGGACACTGAACACTGAAGCTTTCTTT	CASSRQSGTLNTEAFF
.	.	TRBV24-1	TRBJ2-3	TGTGCCACCAGTGAACCGGGAGTGAGAGGGGATACGCAGTATTTT	CATSEPGVRGDTQYF
.	.	TRBV7-9	TRBJ2-1	TGTGCCAGCAGCCCCGGGGTGGGGTACAATGAGCAGTTCTTC	CASSPGVGYNEQFF
TRBD1	.	TRBV7-2	TRBJ1-5	TGTGCCAGCAGCCCGGGACAGAAACAGCCCCAGCATTTT	CASSPGQKQPQHF
.	.	TRBV21-1	TRBJ2-1	TGTGCCAGCAGCACGGGACAGTACAATGAGCAGTTCTTC	CASSTGQYNEQFF
.	.	TRBV7-9	TRBJ2-2	TGTGCCAGCAGCTTAGGAGACCCCGCGATGGGGGAGCTGTTTTTT	CASSLGDPAMGELFF
.	.	TRBV28	TRBJ2-3	TGTGCCAGCAGTTTATCCGGGGCAGCAGCCTCCCTAGATACGCAGTATTTT	CASSLSGAAASLDTQYF
.	.	TRBV2	TRBJ1-5	TGTGCCAGCAGTGAGGGGGCGGGCAATCAGCCCCAGCATTTT	CASSEGAGNQPQHF
TRBD1	.	TRBV18	TRBJ1-2	TGTGCCAGCTCACCACAGGGGGCGTCAGGATATGGCTACACCTTC	CASSPQGASGYGYTF
TRBD1	.	TRBV19	TRBJ1-4	TGTGCCAGTAGTATGGGACAGGGGATTACGGGAAGAAATGAAAAACTGTTTTTT	CASSMGQGITGRNEKLFF
.	.	TRBV6-2/TRBV6-3	TRBJ2-5	TGTGCCAGCAGTTATGGAGTGACTACCGAGACCCAGTACTTC	CASSYGVTTETQYF
.	.	TRBV7-2	TRBJ1-1	TGTGCCAGCAGCTTATATGCTAGTTCGGGCGGGACTGAAGCTTTCTTT	CASSLYASSGGTEAFF
.	once	TRBV4-2	TRBJ2-6	TGTGCCAGCAGCCAAGATAAGGGGAGCGGGGCCAACGTCCTGACTTTC	CASSQDKGSGANVLTF
TRBD2	.	TRBV2	TRBJ2-2	TGTGCCAGCAGTGAACTCGGGAGGGCCCCCGGGGAGCTGTTTTTT	CASSELGRAPGELFF
.	.	TRBV12-3/TRBV12-4	TRBJ1-1	TGTGCCAGCAGTTCTCAGCTGAACACTGAAGCTTTCTTT	CASSSQLNTEAFF
TRBD1	.	TRBV7-9	TRBJ2-6	TGTGCCAGCAGCGACAGGGTTTCTGGGGCCAACGTCCTGACTTTC	CASSDRVSGANVLTF
.	.	TRBV5-8	TRBJ1-1	TGTGCCAGCAGCTTGGCCTTTGGGACTGAAGCTTTCTTT	CASSLAFGTEAFF
.	.	TRBV20-1	TRBJ1-1	TGCAGTGCTAGTCCCGGGGTGAACACTGAAGCTTTCTTT	CSASPGVNTEAFF
.	.	TRBV28	TRBJ2-3	TGTGCCAGCAGTACCCCAACGGGAGAGAAGGCAGATACGCAGTATTTT	CASSTPTGEKADTQYF
TRBD1	.	TRBV24-1	TRBJ1-2	TGTGCCACCGGGGACAGCACCTATGGCTACACCTTC	CATGDSTYGYTF
.	once	TRBV9	TRBJ1-1	TGTGCCAGCAGCCCTAAAATTGTAGACACTGAAGCTTTCTTT	CASSPKIVDTEAFF
TRBD1	.	TRBV11-3	TRBJ1-1	TGTGCCAGCAGCTTGGGACAGGGATACACTGAAGCTTTCTTT	CASSLGQGYTEAFF
.	.	TRBV4-2	TRBJ2-1	TGTGCCAGCAGCCAAGTAGGTGTCGGAAATGAGCAGTTCTTC	CASSQVGVGNEQFF
.	.	TRBV20-1	TRBJ2-7	TGCAGTGCCCATGACTACGAGCAGTACTTC	CSAHDYEQYF
.	.	TRBV28	TRBJ2-7	TGTGCCAGCAGTGCCCACACAGGGTCCTACGAGCAGTACTTC	CASSAHTGSYEQYF
.	.	TRBV21-1	TRBJ1-2	TGTGCCAGCACCAACTCCCGGGACGGCACTAACTATGGCTACACCTTC	CASTNSRDGTNYGYTF
TRBD1	.	TRBV15	TRBJ1-5	TGTGCCACCAGCCCGGACAGGTCACATCAGCCCCAGCATTTT	CATSPDRSHQPQHF
.	.	TRBV28	TRBJ2-1	TGTGCCAGCAGTTTACAGGGGCAAATAGTTCGTGCTGGGAACAATGAGCAGTTCTTC	CASSLQGQIVRAGNNEQFF
.	few	TRBV6-5	TRBJ1-4	TGTGCCAGCAAAGGACTGGTTATCGAAAAACTGTTTTTT	CASKGLVIEKLFF
.	.	TRBV28	TRBJ2-5	TGTGCCAGCAGCCTCCGGGGGATCCAGGAGACCCAGTACTTC	CASSLRGIQETQYF
.	.	TRBV3-1/TRBV3-2	TRBJ2-6	TGTGCCAGCAGCCACCTAGGACGGGGATTCTCTGGGGCCAACGTCCTGACTTTC	CASSHLGRGFSGANVLTF
.	.	TRBV3-1/TRBV3-2	TRBJ1-1	TGTGCCAGCAGCCGAACAGTGAACACTGAAGCTTTCTTT	CASSRTVNTEAFF
.	.	TRBV19	TRBJ2-1	TGTGCCAGTCGGAGGAGCTCCTACAATGAGCAGTTCTTC	CASRRSSYNEQFF
TRBD1	.	TRBV27	TRBJ2-3	TGTGCCAGCAGTTTTACGGGACAGGGAACAGATACGCAGTATTTT	CASSFTGQGTDTQYF
.	.	TRBV18	TRBJ1-2	TGTGCCAGCTCACAGAGGGAAGGAGGTGGCTACACCTTC	CASSQREGGGYTF
.	.	TRBV9	TRBJ2-1	TGTGCCAGCAGCGTTCAACCGACTAGGTCTGGCAATGAGCAGTTCTTC	CASSVQPTRSGNEQFF
.	once	TRBV11-2	TRBJ2-7	TGTGCCAGCAGCTTACGGGACCCCCCGGGTTACGAGCAGTACTTC	CASSLRDPPGYEQYF
.	.	TRBV5-1	TRBJ1-2	TGCGCCAGCAGCGCGGGAGGGACGCCGGCGTATGGCTACACCTTC	CASSAGGTPAYGYTF
.	.	TRBV12-5	TRBJ1-1	TGTGCTAGTGGTTCCTTGGGGAACACTGAAGCTTTCTTT	CASGSLGNTEAFF